This TCR beta chain was recovered during a study of T-cell memory formation after mild COVID-19 (dated by TCRdb to the early 2020s). Background on the whole study: Most TCR sequence clusters were specific to one of the two donors. In a couple of donors, T-cell clones that expanded and contracted after mild COVID-19 were tracked by sequencing TCRalpha and TCRbeta repertoires over time. The cohort was made up of two young adult volunteers, one female and one male, who were previously healthy.

CDR1 and CDR2 were assigned from the germline V gene (reference sequence) as SEHNR and FQNEAQ. V drops 2 bases and J drops 5 bases, leaving 8 bases in between. The CDR3, cysteine through phenylalanine, is 13 amino acids long. Of all the DNA, just the CDR3 is kept, 39 bases in frame from base 1. Ficoll-Paque density gradient centrifugation was the method used to isolate PBMCs. Beyond this particular receptor, the publication reports: SARS-CoV-2 specificity of the second-wave clones peaking on day 37 was not confirmed. Only two mild cases were covered in the study, and larger cohorts including severe cases with pre-infection samples were considered necessary. Contracting CD4+ clones appeared mostly in the CM and EM memory subsets, whereas CD8+ clones were enriched in EMRA. From day 15 to 85, contracting clones showed balanced CD4/CD8 phenotypes, whereas a second wave of clones that expanded from day 15 to 37 leaned towards CD4+. Some responding clones were detected in pre-infection memory, suggesting pre-existing cross-reactive memory T cells joined the SARS-CoV-2 response.

A word on this clonotype: No cognate antigen has been identified for it. No much larger clonotype is one base removed from it; base qualities were not supplied.

The reads were generated on an Illumina NovaSeq 6000. TCRalpha and TCRbeta cDNA libraries were constructed by 5'RACE with constant-segment primers, with sample barcodes and unique molecular identifiers being introduced. RNA was extracted from every sample with Trizol reagent. The libraries were amplified in two PCR steps, and the second step added a second sample barcode and Illumina TruSeq adapters. Sequencing of the libraries was done on an Illumina NovaSeq, producing 2 x 150 bp paired-end reads. In the paper's pipeline: With migec v1.2.7, reads were demultiplexed and then collapsed into UMI-guided consensus sequences. With mixcr v2.1.11, UMI consensuses were aligned to TRA and TRB V and J templates and assembled into clonotypes. Clonotypes were classified as expanded or contracted when called significant by both edgeR and NoisET, with noise models trained on biological replicates. For edgeR calls, the cutoffs were a false discovery rate-adjusted p below 0.01 and a log2 fold-change threshold of 1. As an exploratory analysis of dynamics, max-normalized trajectories of the 1000 most abundant clonotypes were examined by PCA with hierarchical clustering. The CD4 or CD8 phenotype of responding clones was assigned using the separately sequenced CD4+ and CD8+ repertoires. The public reads were reprocessed in TCRdb via fastp at Q25 and MiXCR, keeping in-frame beta chains. Each entry is one CDR3 protein sequence, shown with its most common DNA and genes. These V and J calls are TCRdb output, not the study's own analysis. The sample table records under 450,000 distinct CDR3 sequences; 20% to 30% of these occur just once. In total, the top ten clones hold approximately 14% of the sample.

Sequences were obtained from PBMCs or a T cell subset sorted from them (not recorded which). This receptor was taken from an adult woman who had mild COVID-19 (a few samples of this study predate the infection). The sample titles of this study are shuffled in the database, so cell type and time point are left out; the donor was told from shared clones. The rearranged segments are TRBV7-9 and TRBJ2-3, with a tentative D gene TRBD2 over 6 matching bases. The DNA sequence reads TGTGCCAGCAGCTTACTAGCGAGAGATACGCAGTATTTT. It codes for CASSLLARDTQYF.